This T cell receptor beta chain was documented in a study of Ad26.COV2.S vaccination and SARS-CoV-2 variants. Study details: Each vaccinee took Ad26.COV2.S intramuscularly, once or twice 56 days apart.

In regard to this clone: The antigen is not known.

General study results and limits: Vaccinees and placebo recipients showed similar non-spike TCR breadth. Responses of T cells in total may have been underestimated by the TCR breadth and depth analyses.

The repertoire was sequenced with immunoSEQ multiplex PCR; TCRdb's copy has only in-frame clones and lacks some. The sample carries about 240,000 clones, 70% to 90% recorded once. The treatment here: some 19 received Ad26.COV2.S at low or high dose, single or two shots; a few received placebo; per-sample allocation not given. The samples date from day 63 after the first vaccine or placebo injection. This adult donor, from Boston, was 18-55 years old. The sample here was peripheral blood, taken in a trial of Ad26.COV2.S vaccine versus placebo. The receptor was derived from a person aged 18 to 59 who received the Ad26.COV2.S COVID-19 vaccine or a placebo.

This CDR3 is CASSGMEGEKLFF. The DNA of the CDR3 is TGTGCCAGTAGTGGGATGGAGGGTGAAAAACTGTTTTTT. The gene calls are TRBV19 and TRBJ1-4, with D unclear. V lost 5 bases and J lost 7, with 11 bases in between. Germline V gene data show CDR1 as LNHDA and CDR2 as SQIVND (reference sequence). The CDR3 contains 13 residues.